The source of this T cell receptor (beta chain) is a study of T cells in Graves' hyperthyroidism and ophthalmopathy. The CDR3 loop spans 15 amino acids. Trimming stripped 1 base from V and 2 bases from J, with 12 bases between. Amplified regions were TCR beta CDR3 sequences from RNA transcripts. The HTBI set primed first-round TCR CDR3 RT-PCR. TCRdb processed the multiplex PCR reads anew with MiXCR; each CDR3 protein has one entry. The profile shows 750,000 to 950,000 distinct CDR3 sequences, 38% of them singletons. The clonotype comes from a man younger than 35 with Graves' hyperthyroidism. Material for sequencing was blood. V gene TRBV12-3 or TRBV12-4 combines with J gene TRBJ2-7, with TRBD1 as a possible D gene (5 bases). The CDR3 DNA reads TGTGCCAGCAGTTTAGAGACAGTCGAAACCTACGAGCAGTACTTC. Translation: CASSLETVETYEQYF.